Following are 20 T cell receptor beta chains from one sample sequenced in a study of T-cell memory formation after mild COVID-19. TCRdb used MiXCR to reprocess the 5' RACE reads, holding one entry per CDR3 protein. The sample has 150,000 to 200,000 distinct CDR3 sequences; roughly 17% are singletons. Sequencing input: PBMCs or a T cell subset sorted from them (not recorded which). These receptors all come from an adult woman who had mild COVID-19 (a few samples of this study predate the infection). Cell type and time point are not known.

Ten or more counts support this clonotype. The chain has TRBV12-3 or TRBV12-4 and TRBJ2-1; D ambiguous. The CDR3 runs to 12 residues. V lost 4 bases and J 10 bases, leaving 11 bases between the germline ends. For the CDR3, the DNA is TGTGCCAGCAGTTCCCGGGTAGGAGAGCAGTTCTTC. Translated: CASSSRVGEQFF.

This chain connects TRBV18 to TRBJ1-3; D is possibly TRBD1 (5 bases). Trimming cost V 3 bases and J 0 bases, with 12 bases left between them. Germline V lookup: CDR1 KGHSH, CDR2 LQKENI. The CDR3 runs to 16 residues. CDR3 amino acids: CASSPPGTRSGNTIYF. CDR3 in DNA: TGTGCCAGCTCACCGCCCGGGACTCGCTCTGGAAACACCATATATTTT.

The chain links TRBV5-1 to TRBJ2-5; TRBD1 is a possible D gene (6 bases). Germline CDR1 and CDR2: SGHRS and YFSETQ. The CDR3 has 16 residues. V dropped 4 bases and J dropped 2 bases, with 18 bases sitting between them. This CDR3 is CASSPVPQGKQETQYF. CDR3 sequence (DNA): TGCGCCAGCAGCCCGGTCCCACAGGGTAAACAAGAGACCCAGTACTTC.

This clonotype was seen more than once but under ten times. V and J are TRBV7-8 and TRBJ2-5, with no clear D. V shed 5 bases and J shed 8 bases, with 6 bases lying between them. From germline, CDR1 is SGHVS and CDR2 FQNEAQ. CDR3 size: 10 residues. DNA for the CDR3: TGTGCCAGCAGCCAGGTTACCCAGTACTTC. Amino acids: CASSQVTQYF.

This clonotype was observed a few times. The chain carries TRBV5-1 and TRBJ2-4, with 9 bases lining up with TRBD1. J gave up 0 bases and V 4 bases, and 8 bases lay outside the gene matches. This CDR3 spans 17 amino acids. Germline values: CDR1 SGHRS, CDR2 YFSETQ. The CDR3 reads CASSPGTGNLAKNIQYF. CDR3 DNA: TGCGCCAGCAGCCCGGGGACAGGGAACTTAGCCAAAAACATTCAGTACTTC. Variable domain in full (rest from reference TRBV5-1 and TRBJ2-4): KAGVTQTPRYLIKTRGQQVTLSCSPISGHRSVSWYQQTPGQGLQFLFEYFSETQRNKGNFPGRFSGRQFSNSRSEMNVSTLELGDSALYLCASSPGTGNLAKNIQYFGAGTRLSVL.

The table lists this clonotype with a few counts. The CDR3 DNA reads as TGTGCCAGCAGCTTGTCCGGGGGGAGCACTGAAGCTTTCTTT. As protein: CASSLSGGSTEAFF. This rearrangement joins TRBV5-5 to TRBJ1-1, with D perhaps matching TRBD1 (5 bases). This CDR3 has 14 amino acids. Trimming stripped 1 base from V and 4 bases from J, with 11 bases between. Germline CDR1 SGHKS, CDR2 YYEKEE (reference sequence).

The chain employs TRBV6-2 or TRBV6-3 and TRBJ2-1; 7 nucleotides align to TRBD1. V dropped 6 bases and J dropped 2; count of bases not matched to a gene: 7. CDR3 length equals 15 residues. Germline CDR1 reads MNHEY; CDR2 reads SVGEGT. CDR3 sequence: CASSEQGSTYNEQFF. In DNA, the CDR3 is TGTGCCAGCAGCGAACAGGGGAGCACCTACAATGAGCAGTTCTTC.

J is TRBJ2-3 and V is TRBV29-1; a weak D match, TRBD2 (5 bases). With 2 bases removed from V and 1 base from J, the gap between germline ends came to 10 bases. The CDR3 covers 14 residues. The germline CDR1 and CDR2 sequences are SQVTM and ANQGSEA. For the CDR3, the DNA is TGCAGCGTTGAATCGGCGGGCGGCACAGATACGCAGTATTTT. Protein: CSVESAGGTDTQYF.

In DNA form, the CDR3 reads TGCGCCAGCAGCCCGACAGGATCCAGCTCTGGGGCCAACGTCCTGACTTTC. This sequence encodes CASSPTGSSSGANVLTF. V gene TRBV23-1 combines with J gene TRBJ2-6; D might be TRBD1 (6 bases). TRBV23-1 is given ORF status, its function remaining uncertain. Trimming took 6 bases from V and 0 from J, leaving 15 bases between them. This CDR3 is 17 amino acids long.

This clonotype was found a few times. This chain's CDR3 is CASRTGGARDYEQYF. DNA of the CDR3: TGTGCCAGCAGAACGGGGGGGGCGCGGGACTACGAGCAGTACTTC. The chain links TRBV4-2 to TRBJ2-7, with TRBD2 matching 8 bases. The CDR3 has 15 residues. J was trimmed by 3 bases and V by 6 bases; bases with no gene match: 10. The V gene's germline CDR1 is LGHNA and CDR2 YNFKEQ.

This clonotype was observed a few times. The chain couples TRBV5-6 to TRBJ2-3; 11 nucleotides line up with TRBD2. The germline V gene encodes CDR1 SGHDT and CDR2 YYEEEE. This CDR3 spans 17 amino acids. Trimming cost V 3 bases and J 4 bases; bases outside gene matches: 10. CDR3 in amino acids: CASSSRSQLAGADTQYF. The CDR3 DNA is TGTGCCAGCAGCTCCAGAAGCCAACTAGCGGGAGCAGATACGCAGTATTTT.

V gene TRBV5-1 combines with J gene TRBJ1-2; 12 nucleotides line up with TRBD1. In germline, CDR1 is SGHRS, CDR2 YFSETQ. Losses at the gene ends were 0 bases for V and 6 bases for J; bases not matched to a gene: 6. This CDR3 has 16 amino acids. The CDR3 loop is CASSLGTGTGGNGYTF. The CDR3 DNA follows: TGCGCCAGCAGCTTGGGCACCGGGACAGGGGGCAATGGCTACACCTTC.

This clonotype was recorded many times. The junction departs from the called germline gene at one end, perhaps through a read error. The chain uses TRBV5-1 and TRBJ2-7; 8 nucleotides agree with TRBD1. Germline CDR1 reads SGHRS; CDR2 reads YFSETQ. This CDR3 has 14 amino acids. The DNA of the CDR3 is TGTGCCAGCAGCTTAGACAGGGGCTCCTACGAGCAGTACTTC. The encoded protein is CASSLDRGSYEQYF.

In its sample, this clonotype was seen many times. CDR3 residues: CASSLDGSSYNEQFF. In nucleotides, the CDR3 is TGCGCCAGCAGCTTGGATGGTAGCTCCTACAATGAGCAGTTCTTC. The chain uses TRBV5-1 and TRBJ2-1; D remains ambiguous. Germline loops: CDR1 SGHRS, CDR2 YFSETQ. This CDR3 has 15 amino acids. The V and J ends lost 0 bases and 0 bases respectively, with 7 bases between them.

J is TRBJ2-2 and V is TRBV4-3; possibly TRBD2 for D (5 bases). Per the germline V gene, CDR1 is LGHNA and CDR2 is YSLEER. Trimming stripped 0 bases from V and 5 bases from J, with 10 bases between. There are 15 residues in the CDR3. CDR3 protein: CASSQEGSGTGELFF. The CDR3 DNA follows: TGCGCCAGCAGCCAAGAGGGGTCGGGGACCGGGGAGCTGTTTTTT.

This clonotype was observed a few times. V and J are TRBV6-2 or TRBV6-3 and TRBJ2-3; D might be TRBD2 (6 bases). V lost 10 bases and J 2 bases, leaving 13 bases between the germline ends. This CDR3 spans 13 amino acids. Germline CDR1 is MNHEY and CDR2 is SVGEGT. The CDR3 DNA reads as TGTGCCACAGGGACTTTCCACACAGATACGCAGTATTTT. Translated, it gives CATGTFHTDTQYF.

The rearrangement joins TRBV6-5 to TRBJ2-7; tentatively, D is TRBD1 (6 bases). Germline V gene lookup returns CDR1 MNHEY and CDR2 SVGAGI. Deletions cut 7 bases from V and 4 bases from J, with 17 bases between. The CDR3 is 14 amino acids. This CDR3 is CASTPGQLDYEQYF. For the CDR3, the DNA is TGTGCCAGCACCCCCGGACAGTTGGATTACGAGCAGTACTTC.

The chain couples TRBV12-1 to TRBJ2-3; TRBD1 is the table's D call and was not checked against the DNA. TRBV12-1 is labeled a pseudogene. CDR3 length: 18 residues. The CDR3 loop is CASSEVPHLAPSRNGQYF. CDR3 DNA: TGTGCCAGCAGCGAAGTACCCCACCTCGCGCCTTCCCGGAATGGGCAGTATTTT.

The chain carries TRBV6-6 and TRBJ2-5, with D maybe TRBD1 (6 bases). V gave up 2 bases and J gave up 2 bases, with 18 bases separating them. Germline CDR1 MNHNY, CDR2 SVGAGI (reference sequence). This CDR3 is built from 17 residues. The CDR3 loop reads CASSYEGVPREQETQYF. The CDR3 DNA is TGTGCCAGCAGTTACGAGGGGGTTCCGAGGGAACAAGAGACCCAGTACTTC.

This clonotype was observed a few times. The chain has TRBV4-2 and TRBJ1-4, with D tentatively TRBD1 (6 bases). Trimming stripped 2 bases from V and 8 bases from J, with 9 bases between. CDR3 length: 13 amino acids. CDR1 and CDR2 from the germline V gene are LGHNA and YNFKEQ. CDR3 in amino acids: CASSQQDREKLFF. The CDR3 nucleotides read TGTGCCAGCAGCCAACAAGACAGGGAAAAACTGTTTTTT.